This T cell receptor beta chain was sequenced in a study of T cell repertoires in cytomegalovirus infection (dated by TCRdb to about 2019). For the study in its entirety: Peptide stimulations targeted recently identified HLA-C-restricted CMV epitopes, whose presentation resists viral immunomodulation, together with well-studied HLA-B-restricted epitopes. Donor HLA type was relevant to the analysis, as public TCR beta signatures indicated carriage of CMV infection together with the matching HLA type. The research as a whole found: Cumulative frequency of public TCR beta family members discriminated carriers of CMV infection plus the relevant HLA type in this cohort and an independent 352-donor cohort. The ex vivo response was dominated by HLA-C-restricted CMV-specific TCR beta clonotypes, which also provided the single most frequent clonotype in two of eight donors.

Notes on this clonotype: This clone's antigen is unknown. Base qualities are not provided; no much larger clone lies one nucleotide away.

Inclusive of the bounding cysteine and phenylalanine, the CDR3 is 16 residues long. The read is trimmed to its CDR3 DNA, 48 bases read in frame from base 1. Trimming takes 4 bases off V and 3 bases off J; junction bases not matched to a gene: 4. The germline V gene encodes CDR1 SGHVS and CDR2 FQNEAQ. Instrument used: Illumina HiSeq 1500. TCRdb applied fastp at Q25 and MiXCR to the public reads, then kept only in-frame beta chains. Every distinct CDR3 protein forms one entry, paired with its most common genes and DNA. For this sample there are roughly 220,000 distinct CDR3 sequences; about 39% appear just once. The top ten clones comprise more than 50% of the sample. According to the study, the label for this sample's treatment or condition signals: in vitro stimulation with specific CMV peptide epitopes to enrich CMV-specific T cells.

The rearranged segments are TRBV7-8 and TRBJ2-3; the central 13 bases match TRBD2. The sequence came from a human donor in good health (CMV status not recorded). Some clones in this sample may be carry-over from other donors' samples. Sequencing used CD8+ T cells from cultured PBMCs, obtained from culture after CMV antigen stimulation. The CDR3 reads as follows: CASSSLAGGPTDTQYF. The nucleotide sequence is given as TGTGCCAGCAGCTCACTAGCGGGAGGGCCTACAGATACGCAGTATTTT.